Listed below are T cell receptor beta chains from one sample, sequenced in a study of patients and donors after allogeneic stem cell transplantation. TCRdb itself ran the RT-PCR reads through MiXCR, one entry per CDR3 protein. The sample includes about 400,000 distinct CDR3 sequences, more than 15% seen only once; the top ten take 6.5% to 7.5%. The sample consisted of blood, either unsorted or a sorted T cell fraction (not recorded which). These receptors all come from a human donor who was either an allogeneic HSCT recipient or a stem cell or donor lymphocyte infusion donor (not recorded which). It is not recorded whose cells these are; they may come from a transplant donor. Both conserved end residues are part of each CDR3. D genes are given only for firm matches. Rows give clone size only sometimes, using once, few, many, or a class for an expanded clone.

cdr3_nt: TGCAGTGCTAGGAAAGGGACAGGGGGCTTTAATCCGTATGGCTACACCTTC
cdr3_aa: CSARKGTGGFNPYGYTF
d_call: TRBD1
v_call: TRBV20-1
j_call: TRBJ1-2
clone_size: few

cdr3_nt: TGTGCCAGCAGCCCGCCTGATAGGACTAACTATGGCTACACCTTC
cdr3_aa: CASSPPDRTNYGYTF
d_call: NA
v_call: TRBV7-9
j_call: TRBJ1-2
clone_size: NA

cdr3_nt: TGTGCCAGCAGTCATAGCGGGAGGGCCCAAGATACGCAGTATTTT
cdr3_aa: CASSHSGRAQDTQYF
d_call: TRBD2
v_call: TRBV7-9
j_call: TRBJ2-3
clone_size: few

cdr3_nt: TGCGCCAGCAGCGTAACTGGACAGGAAGAGACCCAGTACTTC
cdr3_aa: CASSVTGQEETQYF
d_call: TRBD1
v_call: TRBV5-1
j_call: TRBJ2-5
clone_size: NA

cdr3_nt: TGTGCCAGCAGCCCCGGGACCGACACCGGGGAGCTGTTTTTT
cdr3_aa: CASSPGTDTGELFF
d_call: NA
v_call: TRBV6-2/TRBV6-3
j_call: TRBJ2-2
clone_size: many

cdr3_nt: TGTGCACACGAGGTTATCATGAACACTGAAGCTTTCTTT
cdr3_aa: CAHEVIMNTEAFF
d_call: NA
v_call: TRBV30
j_call: TRBJ1-1
clone_size: NA

cdr3_nt: TGTGCCAGCAGTGAACTCTACAGAGCCTACGAGCAGTACTTC
cdr3_aa: CASSELYRAYEQYF
d_call: NA
v_call: TRBV25-1
j_call: TRBJ2-7
clone_size: NA

cdr3_nt: TGTGCCAGCAACATGGGACTAGCGCAAACCGGGGAGCTGTTTTTT
cdr3_aa: CASNMGLAQTGELFF
d_call: TRBD2
v_call: TRBV6-1
j_call: TRBJ2-2
clone_size: few

cdr3_nt: TGTGCCAGCAGTGAACGTCCAGGGAATTCCTACAATGAGCAGTTCTTC
cdr3_aa: CASSERPGNSYNEQFF
d_call: NA
v_call: TRBV6-1
j_call: TRBJ2-1
clone_size: NA

cdr3_nt: TGTGCCAGCAGCCTTGGACTAGCGACGGATGAGCAGTTCTTC
cdr3_aa: CASSLGLATDEQFF
d_call: TRBD2
v_call: TRBV7-9
j_call: TRBJ2-1
clone_size: NA